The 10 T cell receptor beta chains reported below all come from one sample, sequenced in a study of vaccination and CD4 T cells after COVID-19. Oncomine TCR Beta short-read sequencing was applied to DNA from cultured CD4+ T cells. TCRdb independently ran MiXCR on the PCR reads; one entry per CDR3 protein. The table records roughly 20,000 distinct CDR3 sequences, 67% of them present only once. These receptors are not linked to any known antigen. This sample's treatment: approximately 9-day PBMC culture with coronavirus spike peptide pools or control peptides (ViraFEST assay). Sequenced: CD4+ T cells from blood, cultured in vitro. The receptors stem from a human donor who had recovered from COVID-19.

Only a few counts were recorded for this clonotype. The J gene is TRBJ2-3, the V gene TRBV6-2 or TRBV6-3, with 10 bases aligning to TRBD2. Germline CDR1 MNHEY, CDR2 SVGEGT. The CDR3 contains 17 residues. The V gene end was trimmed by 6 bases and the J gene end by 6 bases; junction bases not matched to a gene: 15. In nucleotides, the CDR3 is TGTGCCAGCAGCCGCCAGGTGCTAGCGGGGGAAAAGGATACGCAGTATTTT. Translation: CASSRQVLAGEKDTQYF.

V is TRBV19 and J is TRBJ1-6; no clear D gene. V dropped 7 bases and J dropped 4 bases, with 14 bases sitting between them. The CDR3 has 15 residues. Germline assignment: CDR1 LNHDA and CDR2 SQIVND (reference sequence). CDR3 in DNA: TGTGCCAGTAACAAGGGTGGCAATTATAATTCACCCCTCCACTTT. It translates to CASNKGGNYNSPLHF.

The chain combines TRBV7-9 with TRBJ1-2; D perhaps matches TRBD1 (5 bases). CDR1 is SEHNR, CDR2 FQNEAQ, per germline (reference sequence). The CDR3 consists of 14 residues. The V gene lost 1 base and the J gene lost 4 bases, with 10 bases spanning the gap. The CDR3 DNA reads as TGTGCCAGCAGCTTAGACAGGACCCTCTATGGCTACACCTTC. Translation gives CASSLDRTLYGYTF.

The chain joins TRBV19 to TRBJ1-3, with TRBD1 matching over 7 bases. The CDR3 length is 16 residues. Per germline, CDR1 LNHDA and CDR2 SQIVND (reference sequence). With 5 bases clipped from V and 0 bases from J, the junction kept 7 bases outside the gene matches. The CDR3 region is CASSQTRGSSGNTIYF. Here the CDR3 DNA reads TGTGCCAGTAGTCAAACCAGGGGGTCCTCTGGAAACACCATATATTTT.

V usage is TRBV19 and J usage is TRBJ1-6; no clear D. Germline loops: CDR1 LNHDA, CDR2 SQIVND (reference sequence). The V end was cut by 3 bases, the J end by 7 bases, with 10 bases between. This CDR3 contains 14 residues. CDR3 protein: CASSIPGGNSPLHF. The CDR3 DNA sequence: TGTGCCAGTAGTATCCCCGGCGGGAATTCACCCCTCCACTTT.

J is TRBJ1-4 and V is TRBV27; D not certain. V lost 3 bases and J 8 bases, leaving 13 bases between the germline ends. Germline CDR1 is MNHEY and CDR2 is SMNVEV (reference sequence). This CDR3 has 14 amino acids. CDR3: CASSFLGAAEKLFF. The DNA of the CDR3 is TGTGCCAGCAGTTTTCTCGGAGCGGCCGAAAAACTGTTTTTT.

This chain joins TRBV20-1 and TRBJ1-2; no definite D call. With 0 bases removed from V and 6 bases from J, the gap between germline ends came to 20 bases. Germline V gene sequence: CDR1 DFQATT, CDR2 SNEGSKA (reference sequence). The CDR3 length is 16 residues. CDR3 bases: TGCAGTGCTAGAGATCGGGTCCCACTCCCTGGGGATGGCTACACCTTC. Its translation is CSARDRVPLPGDGYTF.

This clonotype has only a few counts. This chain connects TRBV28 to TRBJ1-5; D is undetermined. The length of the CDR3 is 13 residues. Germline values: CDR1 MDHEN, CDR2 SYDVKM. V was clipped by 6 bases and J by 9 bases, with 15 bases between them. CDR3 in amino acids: CASSSARGWPQHF. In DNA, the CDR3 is TGTGCCAGCAGCTCGGCGCGGGGTTGGCCCCAGCATTTT.

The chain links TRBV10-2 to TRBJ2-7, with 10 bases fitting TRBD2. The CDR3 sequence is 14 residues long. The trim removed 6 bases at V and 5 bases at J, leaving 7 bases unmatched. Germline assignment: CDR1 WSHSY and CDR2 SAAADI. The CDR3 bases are TGCGCCAGCAGCCGGGGACTAGCGCTCGACGAGCAGTACTTC. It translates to CASSRGLALDEQYF.

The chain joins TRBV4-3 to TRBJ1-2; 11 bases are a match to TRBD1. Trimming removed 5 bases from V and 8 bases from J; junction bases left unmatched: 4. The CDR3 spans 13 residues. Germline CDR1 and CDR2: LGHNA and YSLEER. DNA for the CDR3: TGCGCCAGCAGCGGACAGGGGGCAAGAGGCTACACCTTC. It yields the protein CASSGQGARGYTF.